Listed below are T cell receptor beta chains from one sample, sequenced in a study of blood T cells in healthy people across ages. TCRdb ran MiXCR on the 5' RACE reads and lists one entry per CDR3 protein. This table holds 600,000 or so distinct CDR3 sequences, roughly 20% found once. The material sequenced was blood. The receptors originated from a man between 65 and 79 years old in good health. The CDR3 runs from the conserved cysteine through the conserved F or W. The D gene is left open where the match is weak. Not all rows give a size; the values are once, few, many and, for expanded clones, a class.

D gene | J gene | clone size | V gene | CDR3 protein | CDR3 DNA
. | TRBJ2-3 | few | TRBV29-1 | CSVATATDSQYF | TGCAGCGTTGCGACAGCTACGGATTCGCAGTATTTT
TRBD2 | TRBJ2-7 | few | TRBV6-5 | CASSYSAGTSGSPYEQYF | TGTGCCAGCAGTTACTCCGCAGGGACTAGCGGGAGCCCCTACGAGCAGTACTTC
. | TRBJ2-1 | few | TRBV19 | CASSISSPYNEQFF | TGTGCCAGTAGTATTTCCTCGCCCTACAATGAGCAGTTCTTC
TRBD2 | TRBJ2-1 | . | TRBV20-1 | CSARVWGLVGGSGNEQFF | TGCAGTGCTAGAGTTTGGGGACTAGTGGGAGGGTCAGGCAATGAGCAGTTCTTC
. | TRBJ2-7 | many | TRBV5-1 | CASSHGVEQYF | TGCGCCAGCAGCCACGGTGTTGAGCAGTACTTC
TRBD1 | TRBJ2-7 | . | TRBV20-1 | CSARGPIQGNDEQYF | TGCAGTGCTCGTGGTCCGATACAGGGGAACGACGAGCAGTACTTC
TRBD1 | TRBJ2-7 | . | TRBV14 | CASSQAFGQGPYYEQYF | TGTGCCAGCAGCCAGGCCTTTGGACAGGGACCATACTACGAGCAGTACTTC
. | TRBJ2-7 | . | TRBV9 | CASSAGDAPYEQYF | TGTGCCAGCAGCGCAGGGGATGCCCCCTACGAGCAGTACTTC
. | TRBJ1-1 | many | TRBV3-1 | CASSQEGMNTEAFF | TGTGCCAGCAGCCAGGAGGGGATGAACACTGAAGCTTTCTTT
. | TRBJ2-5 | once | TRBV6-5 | CASSYAKGETQYF | TGTGCCAGCAGTTACGCCAAAGGAGAGACCCAGTACTTC
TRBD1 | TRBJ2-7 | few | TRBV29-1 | CSVESSGAGGTYEQYF | TGCAGCGTTGAGTCTTCGGGAGCAGGGGGCACCTACGAGCAGTACTTC
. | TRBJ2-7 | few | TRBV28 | CASSLAIGEQYF | TGTGCCAGCAGTTTGGCTATCGGCGAGCAGTACTTC
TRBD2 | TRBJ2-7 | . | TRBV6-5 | CASSSYSGGSYEQYF | TGTGCCAGCAGCTCCTATTCGGGGGGATCCTACGAGCAGTACTTC